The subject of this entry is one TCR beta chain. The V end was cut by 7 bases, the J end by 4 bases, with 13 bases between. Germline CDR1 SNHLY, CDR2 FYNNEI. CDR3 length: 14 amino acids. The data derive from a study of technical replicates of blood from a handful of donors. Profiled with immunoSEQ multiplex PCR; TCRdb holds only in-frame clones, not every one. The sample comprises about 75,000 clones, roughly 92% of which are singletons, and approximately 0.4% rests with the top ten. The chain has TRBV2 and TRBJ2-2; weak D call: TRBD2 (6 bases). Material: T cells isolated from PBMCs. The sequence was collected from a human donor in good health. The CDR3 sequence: CASIGGKFTGELFF. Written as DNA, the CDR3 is TGTGCCAGCATCGGAGGGAAGTTCACCGGGGAGCTGTTTTTT.